A selection of T cell receptor beta chains follows, all from one sample in a study of regulatory T cells in long-lasting Graves disease. A single record per CDR3 protein comes from TCRdb applying MiXCR to the multiplex PCR reads. The sample contains more than 400,000 distinct CDR3 sequences, about 16% of which appear only once. The same data also went into a second study, on T cells in Graves' hyperthyroidism and ophthalmopathy.

The specimen was peripheral blood mononuclear cells (PBMCs), collected at new diagnosis, from a patient treated with antithyroid drugs. The receptors stem from a man aged 35-49 years with Graves disease. The CDR3 runs from the conserved cysteine through the conserved F or W. D genes are given only for firm matches. Clone sizes are given selectively: once, few, many, or a class where the clone is expanded.

CDR3 DNA: TGTGCCAGCAGTACAGGGGGCGAGTTTGGCTACACCTTC; CDR3 protein: CASSTGGEFGYTF; V gene: TRBV6-1; J gene: TRBJ1-2; D gene: TRBD1; clone size: few
CDR3 DNA: TGTGCCAGCTCACCTCAAACGTTCTCTGGGGCCAACGTCCTGACTTTC; CDR3 protein: CASSPQTFSGANVLTF; V gene: TRBV18; J gene: TRBJ2-6; D gene: -; clone size: -
CDR3 DNA: TGTGCCAGCAGTTTGAGGGAAAACATTCAGTACTTC; CDR3 protein: CASSLRENIQYF; V gene: TRBV12-3/TRBV12-4; J gene: TRBJ2-4; D gene: -; clone size: -
CDR3 DNA: TGTGCCAGCATAAAAATGGGACCGGAGTACAATGAGCAGTTCTTC; CDR3 protein: CASIKMGPEYNEQFF; V gene: TRBV7-9; J gene: TRBJ2-1; D gene: -; clone size: few
CDR3 DNA: TGTGCCAGCAGCCCGCGACCTCGGGACGTCACAGATACGCAGTATTTT; CDR3 protein: CASSPRPRDVTDTQYF; V gene: TRBV9; J gene: TRBJ2-3; D gene: -; clone size: many
CDR3 DNA: TGTGCCAGCAGTTTGCTTGGGACCGCTTATAGGACCCAGTACTTC; CDR3 protein: CASSLLGTAYRTQYF; V gene: TRBV12-3/TRBV12-4; J gene: TRBJ2-5; D gene: -; clone size: many
CDR3 DNA: TGTGCCAGCAGCGTATTAGAAGGGGGGGCCCCCTACGAGCAGTACTTC; CDR3 protein: CASSVLEGGAPYEQYF; V gene: TRBV9; J gene: TRBJ2-7; D gene: -; clone size: -
CDR3 DNA: TGTGCCAGCACCTCGACAGGGCCCAATGAGCAGTTCTTC; CDR3 protein: CASTSTGPNEQFF; V gene: TRBV5-6; J gene: TRBJ2-1; D gene: TRBD1; clone size: -
CDR3 DNA: TGTGCCAGCCCTGACACGAGCTCCTACGAGCAGTACTTC; CDR3 protein: CASPDTSSYEQYF; V gene: TRBV27; J gene: TRBJ2-7; D gene: -; clone size: many
CDR3 DNA: TGTGCCAGCAACCGGGGGGGTTCAGGCGATACGCAGTATTTT; CDR3 protein: CASNRGGSGDTQYF; V gene: TRBV5-1; J gene: TRBJ2-3; D gene: TRBD2; clone size: many
CDR3 DNA: TGTGCCAGCAGCGAGGGGGCTCGAGGGACCGGGGAGCTGTTTTTT; CDR3 protein: CASSEGARGTGELFF; V gene: TRBV9; J gene: TRBJ2-2; D gene: TRBD1; clone size: few
CDR3 DNA: TGTGCCAGCTCACCTCTATGGAAAAGCTACGAGCAGTACTTC; CDR3 protein: CASSPLWKSYEQYF; V gene: TRBV18; J gene: TRBJ2-7; D gene: -; clone size: many
CDR3 DNA: TGTGCCAGCAGAGCGATCTACGAGCAGTACTTC; CDR3 protein: CASRAIYEQYF; V gene: TRBV6-1; J gene: TRBJ2-7; D gene: -; clone size: many
CDR3 DNA: TGCAGTGCTAGAGATCTCGGTTTTAGCACAGATACGCAGTATTTT; CDR3 protein: CSARDLGFSTDTQYF; V gene: TRBV20-1; J gene: TRBJ2-3; D gene: -; clone size: -
CDR3 DNA: TGTGCCAGCTTTCATGACGAGCAGTTCTTC; CDR3 protein: CASFHDEQFF; V gene: TRBV5-8; J gene: TRBJ2-1; D gene: -; clone size: -
CDR3 DNA: TGCGCCAGCAGCATCTCCGGGACTCTTAGGGATACGCAGTATTTT; CDR3 protein: CASSISGTLRDTQYF; V gene: TRBV5-1; J gene: TRBJ2-3; D gene: -; clone size: many
CDR3 DNA: TGCAGTGCCGGGAACCTGAACACTGAAGCTTTCTTT; CDR3 protein: CSAGNLNTEAFF; V gene: TRBV20-1; J gene: TRBJ1-1; D gene: -; clone size: few
CDR3 DNA: TGTGCCAGCAATATATACGCCGGGACTAGCGGGAGAGGGGAGCTGTTTTTT; CDR3 protein: CASNIYAGTSGRGELFF; V gene: TRBV27; J gene: TRBJ2-2; D gene: TRBD2; clone size: -
CDR3 DNA: TGTGCCAGCAGCCTAGACACGGGGCGCGGCTACGAGCAGTACTTC; CDR3 protein: CASSLDTGRGYEQYF; V gene: TRBV9; J gene: TRBJ2-7; D gene: -; clone size: -
CDR3 DNA: TGTGCCAGCAGTTTAGGTAGGGGGAGGGCTTTCTTT; CDR3 protein: CASSLGRGRAFF; V gene: TRBV6-5; J gene: TRBJ1-1; D gene: -; clone size: -
CDR3 DNA: TGTGCTAGTGGTTTGGTACACGCTGGCGATCAGCCCCAGCATTTT; CDR3 protein: CASGLVHAGDQPQHF; V gene: TRBV12-5; J gene: TRBJ1-5; D gene: -; clone size: few
CDR3 DNA: TGCGCCAGCAGCTTCGGACAGTCATATGGGACTAGCGGGGGCAATGAGCAGTTCTTC; CDR3 protein: CASSFGQSYGTSGGNEQFF; V gene: TRBV5-1; J gene: TRBJ2-1; D gene: TRBD2; clone size: many
CDR3 DNA: TGTGCCAGCAGTCCTTACGCGGGCAATGAGCAGTTCTTC; CDR3 protein: CASSPYAGNEQFF; V gene: TRBV28; J gene: TRBJ2-1; D gene: -; clone size: many
CDR3 DNA: TGTGCCAGCGGGACAGGGGGGTACACCGGGGAGCTGTTTTTT; CDR3 protein: CASGTGGYTGELFF; V gene: TRBV6-2/TRBV6-3; J gene: TRBJ2-2; D gene: TRBD1; clone size: few
CDR3 DNA: TGTGCCAGCAGCTTAAGACAGAGGGGGTACGAGCAGTACTTC; CDR3 protein: CASSLRQRGYEQYF; V gene: TRBV11-2; J gene: TRBJ2-7; D gene: -; clone size: many
CDR3 DNA: TGTGCCAGCAGCTTAGCCCAACACGATGAAAAACTGTTTTTT; CDR3 protein: CASSLAQHDEKLFF; V gene: TRBV7-9; J gene: TRBJ1-4; D gene: -; clone size: few
CDR3 DNA: TGTGCCAGCAGTGAATATGGGCAGGGGTTGATCTCTGGGGCCAACGTCCTGACTTTC; CDR3 protein: CASSEYGQGLISGANVLTF; V gene: TRBV2; J gene: TRBJ2-6; D gene: -; clone size: many
CDR3 DNA: TGTGCCACCAGCAGAATATACAACAGGCGGGGAGAGACCCAGTACTTC; CDR3 protein: CATSRIYNRRGETQYF; V gene: TRBV15; J gene: TRBJ2-5; D gene: -; clone size: few
CDR3 DNA: TGTGCCAGCAGTCGAGTAGCGGGAGCGAGGAATGAGCAGTTCTTC; CDR3 protein: CASSRVAGARNEQFF; V gene: TRBV28; J gene: TRBJ2-1; D gene: TRBD2; clone size: many
CDR3 DNA: TGTGCCAGCAGCTTAAAAGCGTTGAGGACCACCTACAATGAGCAGTTCTTC; CDR3 protein: CASSLKALRTTYNEQFF; V gene: TRBV7-6; J gene: TRBJ2-1; D gene: -; clone size: -
CDR3 DNA: TGTGCCAGCAGCTCCCAACTAGCGGGGGTCTACGAGCAGTACTTC; CDR3 protein: CASSSQLAGVYEQYF; V gene: TRBV28; J gene: TRBJ2-7; D gene: TRBD2; clone size: many
CDR3 DNA: TGTGCCAGCAGCTCAACAGGGGTCATTCAGCCCCAGCATTTT; CDR3 protein: CASSSTGVIQPQHF; V gene: TRBV7-8; J gene: TRBJ1-5; D gene: TRBD1; clone size: few
CDR3 DNA: TGTGCCAGCAGAGGACAGGGCAGAGGGGATACGCAGTATTTT; CDR3 protein: CASRGQGRGDTQYF; V gene: TRBV12-3/TRBV12-4; J gene: TRBJ2-3; D gene: TRBD1; clone size: many
CDR3 DNA: TGTGCCACCAGCAGAGATCTTCCCGGGGAGCTGTTTTTT; CDR3 protein: CATSRDLPGELFF; V gene: TRBV15; J gene: TRBJ2-2; D gene: -; clone size: -
CDR3 DNA: TGTGCCAGCAGCCCACCCAACATAGGCAATGGCTACACCTTC; CDR3 protein: CASSPPNIGNGYTF; V gene: TRBV28; J gene: TRBJ1-2; D gene: -; clone size: many
CDR3 DNA: TGTGCCAGCAGCCCCCCTGGCGACACTGAAAAACTGTTTTTT; CDR3 protein: CASSPPGDTEKLFF; V gene: TRBV7-3; J gene: TRBJ1-4; D gene: -; clone size: -
CDR3 DNA: TGTGCCAGCAGCCTCACCCTGGCGGCCGGGGAGCTGTTTTTT; CDR3 protein: CASSLTLAAGELFF; V gene: TRBV3-1; J gene: TRBJ2-2; D gene: -; clone size: many
CDR3 DNA: TGTGCCAGCAGCTCACGGACAGTCTCCACGGATACGCAGTATTTT; CDR3 protein: CASSSRTVSTDTQYF; V gene: TRBV11-1; J gene: TRBJ2-3; D gene: -; clone size: many
CDR3 DNA: TGTGCCAGCAGTTTCTCCGGGCGGACAGACTCCTACGAGCAGTACTTC; CDR3 protein: CASSFSGRTDSYEQYF; V gene: TRBV28; J gene: TRBJ2-7; D gene: -; clone size: -
CDR3 DNA: TGTGCCAGCAGTTTCCGTCGCGGGAGCACAGATACGCAGTATTTT; CDR3 protein: CASSFRRGSTDTQYF; V gene: TRBV12-3/TRBV12-4; J gene: TRBJ2-3; D gene: -; clone size: many
CDR3 DNA: TGTGCCACCAGTGATCCTAGGACAGGTTCGGAGACCCAGTACTTC; CDR3 protein: CATSDPRTGSETQYF; V gene: TRBV24-1; J gene: TRBJ2-5; D gene: TRBD1; clone size: many
CDR3 DNA: TGTGCCAGCAGGACGACAGGGCCCGCCTACGAGCAGTACTTC; CDR3 protein: CASRTTGPAYEQYF; V gene: TRBV6-1; J gene: TRBJ2-7; D gene: TRBD1; clone size: -
CDR3 DNA: TGTGCCATCAACGGACAGGGCGACAGCAATCAGCCCCAGCATTTT; CDR3 protein: CAINGQGDSNQPQHF; V gene: TRBV10-3; J gene: TRBJ1-5; D gene: TRBD1; clone size: few
CDR3 DNA: TGTGCCAGCAGCCAAGGACTAGCGGGGGGGAAGTTCTTC; CDR3 protein: CASSQGLAGGKFF; V gene: TRBV3-1; J gene: TRBJ2-1; D gene: TRBD2; clone size: many
CDR3 DNA: TGTGCCAGCAGTTCGCAAAGGACAGGGACGAGTGTGAACACTGAAGCTTTCTTT; CDR3 protein: CASSSQRTGTSVNTEAFF; V gene: TRBV6-2/TRBV6-3; J gene: TRBJ1-1; D gene: TRBD1; clone size: -
CDR3 DNA: TGTGCCAGCAGCTCCGGGACAACCATTAACTATGGCTACACCTTC; CDR3 protein: CASSSGTTINYGYTF; V gene: TRBV5-4; J gene: TRBJ1-2; D gene: -; clone size: many
CDR3 DNA: TGCAGCGTCTACGGGGCAACTGGGGCCAACGTCCTGACTTTC; CDR3 protein: CSVYGATGANVLTF; V gene: TRBV29-1; J gene: TRBJ2-6; D gene: -; clone size: -
CDR3 DNA: TGTGCCAGCAGTTACGTAGACACTGAAGCTTTCTTT; CDR3 protein: CASSYVDTEAFF; V gene: TRBV6-9; J gene: TRBJ1-1; D gene: -; clone size: many
CDR3 DNA: TGTGCCAGCAGCCGCACAGGGAGGTTCCACGAGCAGTACTTC; CDR3 protein: CASSRTGRFHEQYF; V gene: TRBV3-1; J gene: TRBJ2-7; D gene: -; clone size: -
CDR3 DNA: TGTGCCAGCAGCTTCATACCAAATACGCAGTATTTT; CDR3 protein: CASSFIPNTQYF; V gene: TRBV7-9; J gene: TRBJ2-3; D gene: -; clone size: many
CDR3 DNA: TGTGCCAGTCTAAGGTCAGGGGGAGAGACCCAGTACTTC; CDR3 protein: CASLRSGGETQYF; V gene: TRBV28; J gene: TRBJ2-5; D gene: TRBD1; clone size: many
CDR3 DNA: TGTGCCAGCAGTACCCCCCCCGCAGGCGACACCTTC; CDR3 protein: CASSTPPAGDTF; V gene: TRBV28; J gene: TRBJ1-2; D gene: -; clone size: -
CDR3 DNA: TGTGCCAGCAGTTTAGGGGCAGGGGTGACCGGGGAGCTGTTTTTT; CDR3 protein: CASSLGAGVTGELFF; V gene: TRBV28; J gene: TRBJ2-2; D gene: -; clone size: -
CDR3 DNA: TGTGCCAGCAGCTTAACGTATCCCGGGATGGGCGGGGAGCTGTTTTTT; CDR3 protein: CASSLTYPGMGGELFF; V gene: TRBV7-3; J gene: TRBJ2-2; D gene: -; clone size: few